This T cell receptor beta chain stems from a study of siplizumab effects on memory and regulatory T cells. Study-level points and caveats: Alloreactive CD4+ clones that could be mapped were on average about 74% Treg-derived with siplizumab, against approximately 28% in controls.

Generated by immunoSEQ multiplex PCR, the TCRdb table keeps only in-frame clones and is missing some. The sample has 85,000 to 130,000 clones; 90% to 95% are singletons. V lost 6 bases to trimming and J lost 5 bases; unmatched junction nucleotides: 2. CDR1 is LNHDA and CDR2 is SQIVND in the germline V gene (reference sequence). The CDR3 has 13 residues. On this clone: Its antigen is unknown.

The rearrangement links TRBV19 to TRBJ2-5, with 11 bases aligning to TRBD2. The receptor was isolated from a human donor in good health. The sequencing sample was made of Tregs sorted from blood. CDR3 amino acids: CASRVAGGETQYF. CDR3 sequence (DNA): TGTGCCAGTAGAGTAGCGGGAGGGGAGACCCAGTACTTC. Complete variable domain (other parts from reference TRBV19 and TRBJ2-5): DGGITQSPKYLFRKEGQNVTLSCEQNLNHDAMYWYRQDPGQGLRLIYYSQIVNDFQKGDIAEGYSVSREKKESFPLTVTSAQKNPTAFYLCASRVAGGETQYFGPGTRLLVL.